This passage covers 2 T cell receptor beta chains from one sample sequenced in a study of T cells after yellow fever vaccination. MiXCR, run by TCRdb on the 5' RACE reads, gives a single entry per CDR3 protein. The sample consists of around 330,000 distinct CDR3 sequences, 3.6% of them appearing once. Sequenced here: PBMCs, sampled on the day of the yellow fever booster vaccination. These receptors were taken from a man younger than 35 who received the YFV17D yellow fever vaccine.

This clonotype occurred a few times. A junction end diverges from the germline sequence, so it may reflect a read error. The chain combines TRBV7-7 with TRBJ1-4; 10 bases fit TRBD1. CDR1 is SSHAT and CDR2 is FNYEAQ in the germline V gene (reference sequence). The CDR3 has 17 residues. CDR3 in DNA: TGTGCTAGCAGCATGCCGGGACAGGGGTCGACTAATGAAAAACTGTTTTTT. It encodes CASSMPGQGSTNEKLFF.

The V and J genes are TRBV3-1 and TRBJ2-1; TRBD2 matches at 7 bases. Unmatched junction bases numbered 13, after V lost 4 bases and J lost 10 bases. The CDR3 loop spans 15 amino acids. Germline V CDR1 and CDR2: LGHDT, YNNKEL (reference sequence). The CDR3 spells CASSPGSGAPGEQFF. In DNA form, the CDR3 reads TGTGCCAGCAGCCCAGGCAGCGGGGCCCCAGGAGAGCAGTTCTTC.